These T cell receptor beta chains were read from a single sample in a study of PD-L1 blockade in urothelial cancer. TCRdb keeps only in-frame clones here, not all; method: immunoSEQ multiplex PCR. The sample contains about 82,000 clones, around 76% of which appear only once. The specimen was PBMCs, collected around atezolizumab (anti-PD-L1) treatment. The receptors were gathered from a man aged 70-80 years with urothelial cancer. Each CDR3 is given with its conserved first and last residue. A D gene is named only where the DNA matches it firmly. The size entry is marked missing in some rows and otherwise reads once, few, many or a size class.

NA	NA	15	TRBV6-5	TRBJ2-2	TGTGCCAGCAGTTACTCGGGCAGATCCACCGGGGAGCTGTTTTTT	CASSYSGRSTGELFF
TRBD2	NA	16	TRBV5-1	TRBJ2-1	TGCGCCAGCAGCACCGGTGAAGTGGCTAGCGGGGAGGAGCAGTTCTTC	CASSTGEVASGEEQFF
NA	NA	11	TRBV19	TRBJ2-3	TGTGCCAGTAGTGAGAGAGATACGCAGTATTTT	CASSERDTQYF
TRBD1	NA	16	TRBV19	TRBJ2-3	TGTGCCAGTAGTATGCCGACAGGGGGAGGTACAGATACGCAGTATTTT	CASSMPTGGGTDTQYF
NA	NA	14	TRBV12-5	TRBJ2-3	TGTGCTAGTGGCCAGTCCGGGTACACAGATACGCAGTATTTT	CASGQSGYTDTQYF
NA	NA	14	TRBV7-2	TRBJ1-3	TGTGCCAGCAGCGACTACAGTGCCGGAAACACCATATATTTT	CASSDYSAGNTIYF
TRBD2	NA	17	TRBV18	TRBJ2-3	TGTGCCAGCTCACCCCCCCTCAGGAGCGGGGTAGGAGATACGCAGTATTTT	CASSPPLRSGVGDTQYF
NA	NA	15	TRBV19	TRBJ1-2	TGTGCCAGTAGTCTAATTGGTACGGTTGTTAAGGGCTACACCTTC	CASSLIGTVVKGYTF
NA	NA	14	TRBV6-1	TRBJ2-7	TGTGCCAGCACGGAGCTCCTTGCTTCCTACGAGCAGTACTTC	CASTELLASYEQYF
NA	once	14	TRBV25-1	TRBJ2-3	TGTGCCAGCAGTGAACGGTCGGGGGAAGATACGCAGTATTTT	CASSERSGEDTQYF
TRBD2	NA	18	TRBV9	TRBJ2-3	TGTGCCAGCAGCGTAAACGCGCTGGGGAGCGGGAGTGGAGATACGCAGTATTTT	CASSVNALGSGSGDTQYF
NA	NA	13	TRBV5-3	TRBJ1-2	TGTGCCAGAGTGGTAAGGGGCGACTATGGCTACACCTTC	CARVVRGDYGYTF
NA	NA	13	TRBV29-1	TRBJ2-1	TGCAGCATCTGGAGCCCTAGGGGCAATGAGCAGTTCTTC	CSIWSPRGNEQFF
NA	NA	14	TRBV5-1	TRBJ2-3	TGCGCCAGCAGCTTGTCGGGGGGCACAGATACGCAGTATTTT	CASSLSGGTDTQYF
TRBD2	once	16	TRBV11-2	TRBJ2-1	TGTGCCAGCAGCTTAGATTGGGTAGCGGGAGGGGGTGAGCAGTTCTTC	CASSLDWVAGGGEQFF
NA	once	15	TRBV15	TRBJ1-3	TGTGCCACCAGAGCGGACAGACACTCTGGAAACACCATATATTTT	CATRADRHSGNTIYF
TRBD1	NA	16	TRBV11-2	TRBJ1-2	TGTGCCAGCAGCCCGGGACAGGGGTTAGGTGACTATGGCTACACCTTC	CASSPGQGLGDYGYTF
NA	NA	14	TRBV19	TRBJ1-1	TGTGCCAGTAGTATGGGGAGGGGAGGCACTGAAGCTTTCTTT	CASSMGRGGTEAFF
NA	NA	14	TRBV19	TRBJ2-5	TGTGCCAGTAGTATAGATCCCCTCCAAGAGACCCAGTACTTC	CASSIDPLQETQYF
TRBD2	NA	17	TRBV12-5	TRBJ2-2	TGTGCTAGTGGTTTCCGCCCTAGCGGGAGGAACACCGGGGAGCTGTTTTTT	CASGFRPSGRNTGELFF
NA	NA	15	TRBV18	TRBJ2-1	TGTGCCAGCTCACCAGGGGCTAACCCATACAATGAGCAGTTCTTC	CASSPGANPYNEQFF
NA	NA	16	TRBV21-1	TRBJ2-3	TGTGCCAGCAGCAAATCAGACCCCGACAGTTCAGATACGCAGTATTTT	CASSKSDPDSSDTQYF
TRBD1	NA	14	TRBV2	TRBJ1-5	TGTGCCAGCAGTGCGGACAGGGCTAATCAGCCCCAGCATTTT	CASSADRANQPQHF
NA	NA	15	TRBV7-2	TRBJ2-1	TGTGCCAGCAGTTCGACCGGGACTTCCTACAATGAGCAGTTCTTC	CASSSTGTSYNEQFF
TRBD1	NA	16	TRBV7-9	TRBJ2-1	TGTGCCAGCAGCTCGTACAGGGGGCGGTTAGTAAATGAGCAGTTCTTC	CASSSYRGRLVNEQFF
TRBD2	NA	16	TRBV2	TRBJ2-5	TGTGCCAGCAGTGAGGGACTAGCGGGGGGCCAAGAGACCCAGTACTTC	CASSEGLAGGQETQYF
NA	NA	13	TRBV4-3	TRBJ2-3	TGCGCCAGCAGCCAAGATATTCAGGGTACGCAGTATTTT	CASSQDIQGTQYF
TRBD1	NA	15	TRBV11-2	TRBJ1-4	TGTGCCAGCAGCTCCTACCGGGACAGGGATGAAAAACTGTTTTTT	CASSSYRDRDEKLFF
NA	many	14	TRBV6-5	TRBJ1-5	TGTGCCAGCAGCCACCACAGGGCCCGGGGGCCCCAGCATTTT	CASSHHRARGPQHF
TRBD2	NA	20	TRBV5-1	TRBJ2-5	TGCGCCAGCAGCTTGGTCGGCGCTAGGAATATCCCTAGCGGAAAAGAGACCCAGTACTTC	CASSLVGARNIPSGKETQYF
TRBD1	NA	15	TRBV7-9	TRBJ2-7	TGTGCCAGCAGCTTGGCGGGGACAGGGGTCCACGAGCAGTACTTC	CASSLAGTGVHEQYF
TRBD1	NA	16	TRBV5-8	TRBJ2-1	TGTGCCAGCAGCCCACCGACAGGGGCGTCCTACAATGAGCAGTTCTTC	CASSPPTGASYNEQFF
TRBD2	few	14	TRBV13	TRBJ2-7	TGTGCCAGCAGCTTACTCAGCGGGAGTTACGAGCAGTACTTC	CASSLLSGSYEQYF
NA	NA	16	TRBV5-1	TRBJ2-1	TGCGCCAGCAGCTTGCGTCCTAGCGAAAGTGGGAGTGAGCAGTTCTTC	CASSLRPSESGSEQFF
TRBD1	NA	13	TRBV7-3	TRBJ2-7	TGTGCCAGCAGCTCGGGACAGGAGTACGAGCAGTACTTC	CASSSGQEYEQYF
NA	NA	16	TRBV7-9	TRBJ2-1	TGTGCCAGCAGCCCAGGTACTGGGGCTACCTACAATGAGCAGTTCTTC	CASSPGTGATYNEQFF
NA	NA	16	TRBV5-6	TRBJ2-3	TGTGCCAGCAGCTGGGGGCGGGGGCGCCCCACAGATACGCAGTATTTT	CASSWGRGRPTDTQYF
NA	few	14	TRBV15	TRBJ1-1	TGTGCCACCAGACCGGCCGCAGGGAGGACTGAAGCTTTCTTT	CATRPAAGRTEAFF
TRBD1	NA	14	TRBV9	TRBJ1-1	TGTGCCAGCAGCAGGGACAGCCTGAACACTGAAGCTTTCTTT	CASSRDSLNTEAFF
TRBD1	NA	15	TRBV28	TRBJ2-1	TGTGCCAGCAGTATAGGACAGGGGGCTGTTAATGAGCAGTTCTTC	CASSIGQGAVNEQFF
NA	NA	13	TRBV5-4	TRBJ2-5	TGTGCCAGCAGCGGGCAGGGTTTGCAGACCCAGTACTTC	CASSGQGLQTQYF
TRBD1	NA	14	TRBV15	TRBJ2-5	TGTGCCACTTCTCCGGGGACAGGCCAAGAGACCCAGTACTTC	CATSPGTGQETQYF
TRBD2	NA	17	TRBV11-2	TRBJ2-3	TGTGCCAGCAGCTCGGGACTAGCGGGGGGATACACAGATACGCAGTATTTT	CASSSGLAGGYTDTQYF
NA	NA	14	TRBV6-6	TRBJ2-7	TGTGCCAGCAGTTACTCGTCAGGGTCAAACGAGCAGTACTTC	CASSYSSGSNEQYF
TRBD2	NA	14	TRBV4-2	TRBJ2-2	TGTGCCAGCAGCCGGGACTACAACACCGGGGAGCTGTTTTTT	CASSRDYNTGELFF
NA	NA	15	TRBV6-5	TRBJ2-7	TGTGCCAGCAGTACCGAACTCACTACTCCCTACGAGCAGTACTTC	CASSTELTTPYEQYF
NA	NA	17	TRBV5-4	TRBJ1-2	TGTGCCAGCAGCTCCGAGCGGGCCGCCCTGCGGGCTTATGGCTACACCTTC	CASSSERAALRAYGYTF
NA	NA	15	TRBV27	TRBJ2-3	TGTGCCAGCAGTGGAAAGAGGCAGAACACAGATACGCAGTATTTT	CASSGKRQNTDTQYF
NA	NA	12	TRBV7-9	TRBJ2-7	TGTGCCAGCAGCCGAACCGACAGAGAGCAGTACTTC	CASSRTDREQYF
TRBD2	NA	16	TRBV4-2	TRBJ2-7	TGTGCCAGCAGCCCCAATCATGGACTAGCGGGGTACGAGCAGTACTTC	CASSPNHGLAGYEQYF
NA	NA	15	TRBV14	TRBJ2-1	TGTGCCAGCAGCCAAGTAGCCAGCTCCTACAATGAGCAGTTCTTC	CASSQVASSYNEQFF
NA	NA	16	TRBV11-2	TRBJ2-2	TGTGCCAGCAGCTACGATACAGGAGCTAACACCGGGGAGCTGTTTTTT	CASSYDTGANTGELFF
NA	few	15	TRBV5-1	TRBJ2-2	TGCGCCAGCAGCTTGTCAACAACGAACACCGGGGAGCTGTTTTTT	CASSLSTTNTGELFF
TRBD1	once	13	TRBV5-1	TRBJ2-7	TGCGCCAGCAGCTTGGGACAGGGGAGAGAGCAGTACTTC	CASSLGQGREQYF
TRBD1	few	15	TRBV10-3	TRBJ2-7	TGTGCCATCAGGAAAGACAGGGGGTCTTCCTACGAGCAGTACTTC	CAIRKDRGSSYEQYF